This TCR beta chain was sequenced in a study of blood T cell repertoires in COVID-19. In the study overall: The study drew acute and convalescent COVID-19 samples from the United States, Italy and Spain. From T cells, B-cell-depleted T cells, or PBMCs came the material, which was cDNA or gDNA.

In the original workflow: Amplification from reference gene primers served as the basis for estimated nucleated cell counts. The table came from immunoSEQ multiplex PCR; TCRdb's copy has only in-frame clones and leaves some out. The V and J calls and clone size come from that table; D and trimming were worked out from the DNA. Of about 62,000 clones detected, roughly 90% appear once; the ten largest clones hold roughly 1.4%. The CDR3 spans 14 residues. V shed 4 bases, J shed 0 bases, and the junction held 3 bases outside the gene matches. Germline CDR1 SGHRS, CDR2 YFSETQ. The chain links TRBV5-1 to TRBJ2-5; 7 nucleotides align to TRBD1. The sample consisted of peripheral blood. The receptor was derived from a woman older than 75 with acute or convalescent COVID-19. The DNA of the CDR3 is TGCGCCAGCAGCCTGGGACAGAACCAAGAGACCCAGTACTTC. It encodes CASSLGQNQETQYF.